Listed below are T cell receptor beta chains from one sample, sequenced in a study of blood T cell repertoires in COVID-19. Method: immunoSEQ multiplex PCR; TCRdb's copy keeps in-frame clones and lacks some. The data contain some 100,000 clones, 74% of them singletons. Sequencing was carried out using peripheral blood. These TCRs come from a man in his 70s with COVID-19, enrolled during active disease. CDR3s include the opening cysteine and the closing phenylalanine or tryptophan.

v_call: TRBV18; cdr3_aa: CASSPSNGLGNTIYF
v_call: TRBV3-1/TRBV3-2; cdr3_aa: CASRTGDTEAFF
v_call: TRBV28; cdr3_aa: CASTQGLLYEQYF
v_call: TRBV15; cdr3_aa: CATSRELASSGANVLTF
v_call: TRBV3-1/TRBV3-2; cdr3_aa: CASSPRGVSTGELFF
v_call: TRBV19; cdr3_aa: CASSIGLAGGLTDTQYF
v_call: TRBV2; cdr3_aa: CASSPRMPNTGELFF
v_call: TRBV11-2; cdr3_aa: CASSLLSVINEKLFF
v_call: TRBV7-9; cdr3_aa: CASSSRDSRPWPQHF
v_call: TRBV5-1; cdr3_aa: CASTRAGSTDTQYF
v_call: TRBV2; cdr3_aa: CASRRDFNNEQFF
v_call: TRBV7-2; cdr3_aa: CASSQGQGGNEQFF
v_call: TRBV18; cdr3_aa: CASSPPPTGSRSSYEQYF
v_call: TRBV5-1; cdr3_aa: CASSLQVTIGTNEKLFF
v_call: TRBV4-2; cdr3_aa: CASSQDLPSEQFF
v_call: TRBV5-5; cdr3_aa: CASSLLGGNTNYGYTF
v_call: TRBV9; cdr3_aa: CASSREPFHGYTF
v_call: TRBV6-5; cdr3_aa: CASSKGQGVWETQYF
v_call: TRBV5-6; cdr3_aa: CASSLERTGSEKLFF
v_call: TRBV19; cdr3_aa: CASRTSSSYEQYF
v_call: TRBV9; cdr3_aa: CASSVALDSSYGYTF
v_call: TRBV7-9; cdr3_aa: CASSPTRQGGQYF
v_call: TRBV7-2; cdr3_aa: CASTLQGAGTGELFF
v_call: TRBV28; cdr3_aa: CASSKTVDYGYTF
v_call: TRBV5-6; cdr3_aa: CASSPGGLAGVEETQYF
v_call: TRBV28; cdr3_aa: CASSRIGYEQYF
v_call: TRBV5-5; cdr3_aa: CASSLELAGGTWGYEQYF
v_call: TRBV28; cdr3_aa: CASQGELASYEQYF
v_call: TRBV2; cdr3_aa: CASSLVRQGMRAFF
v_call: TRBV5-4; cdr3_aa: CASSQDLVSYEQYF
v_call: TRBV7-6; cdr3_aa: CASSSYRTGAVEQYF
v_call: TRBV5-1; cdr3_aa: CASSLRRTGETQYF
v_call: TRBV12-5; cdr3_aa: CASGLDRGQTNYGYTF
v_call: TRBV28; cdr3_aa: CASSSTGHGSPLHF
v_call: TRBV7-3; cdr3_aa: CASSFQGTNTGELFF
v_call: TRBV30; cdr3_aa: CAWKLAGTYEQYF
v_call: TRBV10-1; cdr3_aa: CAIWGLAGGTRYNEQFF
v_call: TRBV11-2; cdr3_aa: CASSYRLAGKFTDTQYF
v_call: TRBV30; cdr3_aa: CAWRKPGGQLLAFF
v_call: TRBV6-1; cdr3_aa: CASSDGLAARLGGELFF
v_call: TRBV7-2; cdr3_aa: CASSLVNAVSGNTIYF
v_call: TRBV6-2/TRBV6-3; cdr3_aa: CASSSGRSLVEQFF
v_call: TRBV7-2; cdr3_aa: CASSLGTGGSPLHF
v_call: TRBV9; cdr3_aa: CASSDEQGVGQETQYF
v_call: TRBV10-3; cdr3_aa: CAISGFSGRTENEQFF
v_call: TRBV7-9; cdr3_aa: CASNRWGEQETQYF
v_call: TRBV5-1; cdr3_aa: CASSLGGVQTTNYEQYF